The T cell receptor beta chain described here comes from a study of T cells after yellow fever vaccination. The study, taken as a whole, reports: In post-booster samples, most primary-vaccination clones reappeared (approximately 95% CD4, 70% to 90% CD8).

A note on this clonotype: What it binds is not known.

This CDR3 is built from 13 residues. Germline loops: CDR1 MNHNY, CDR2 SVGAGI (reference sequence). Trimming pared 6 bases from V and 7 bases from J, leaving 12 bases between. Template-switching 5'RACE yielded the TCR cDNA; a universal primer site and UMIs were added in the process. Each CDR3 protein gets one entry after TCRdb re-called the 5' RACE reads with MiXCR. The sample contains about 430,000 distinct CDR3 sequences, over 15% of which appear only once. This sequence was found in a man between 18 and 35 years old who received the YFV17D yellow fever vaccine. V gene TRBV6-6 combines with J gene TRBJ2-2; D is unresolved. The source was PBMCs, collected before the yellow fever booster vaccination. The CDR3 sequence is CASSNGPGGELFF. The CDR3 region has the DNA TGTGCCAGCAGCAATGGACCGGGCGGGGAGCTGTTTTTT.